This section outlines one T cell receptor beta chain sequence together with its context. The antigen is undetermined. Germline CDR1 and CDR2: MNHEY and SMNVEV (reference sequence). V was clipped by 6 bases and J by 2 bases, with 10 bases between them. This CDR3 has 13 amino acids. Every isolated RNA sample was fully reverse transcribed, so sequencing captured expressed TCRB transcripts. Data came from immunoSEQ multiplex PCR; TCRdb stores just in-frame clones and leaves some out. The profile covers some 410,000 clones, with about an eighth appearing a single time and roughly 0.046% taken by the ten largest. This sample was taken from a study of beta chain features in type 1 diabetes. Study outcomes and limitations: Since sequencing was performed on cDNA, cells with high TCR expression could be over-represented.

All of the sorted populations showed purity greater than 98%. The source is a young woman in good health. V gene TRBV27 combines with J gene TRBJ1-2; D possibly corresponds to TRBD1 (6 bases). Source material: naive CD4+ T cells from blood. Here the CDR3 DNA reads TGTGCCAGCAGCTGGCAGGGGAACTATGGCTACACCTTC. It translates to CASSWQGNYGYTF.